Reported below is one T cell receptor (beta chain). Most PBMC samples had 480 ng input DNA in six replicates. Generated by immunoSEQ multiplex PCR, the TCRdb table keeps only in-frame clones and is missing some. The table lists 55,000 to 75,000 clones, 80% to 90% of them singletons. The time point here: after neoadjuvant nivolumab, at surgical resection. Germline CDR1 and CDR2: MDHEN and SYDVKM. The CDR3 runs to 16 residues. V lost 3 bases to trimming and J lost 4 bases, with 17 bases between them. These data originate in a study of neoadjuvant anti-PD-1 for oral cavity cancer. Study-wide background: Patients without progression received a fourth nivolumab dose around day 43, then surgical resection on days 50-56.

The receptor was derived from a person between 40 and 85 years old with oral cavity squamous cell carcinoma. This chain links TRBV28 with TRBJ2-3; maybe TRBD1 (7 bases). The sample here was PBMCs, taken after nivolumab (anti-PD-1) treatment. The DNA for the CDR3 is TGTGCCAGCAGTTTTTCTTTAGGGGGCGGGGCAGATACGCAGTATTTT. This sequence encodes CASSFSLGGGADTQYF. Together with reference TRBV28 and TRBJ2-3, the CDR3 gives the full variable domain: DVKVTQSSRYLVKRTGEKVFLECVQDMDHENMFWYRQDPGLGLRLIYFSYDVKMKEKGDIPEGYSVSREKKERFSLILESASTNQTSMYLCASSFSLGGGADTQYFGPGTRLTVL.